This T cell receptor (beta chain) was profiled in a study of blood T cell repertoires in COVID-19. About the research overall: Researchers got acute and convalescent COVID-19 samples from the United States, Italy and Spain. From T cells, B-cell-depleted T cells, or PBMCs came the material, which was cDNA or gDNA.

Per the original methods: Estimation of nucleated cell counts relied on the amplification of reference gene primers. Produced via immunoSEQ multiplex PCR; TCRdb's table is partial and in-frame only. Clone size and V and J calls were adopted from that table, with D and trimming inferred from the DNA. The sample has around 150,000 clones; approximately 88% are singletons. With 5 bases removed from V and 4 bases from J, the gap between germline ends came to 12 bases. Germline CDR1 and CDR2: SGHRS and YFSETQ. The CDR3 extends over 13 amino acids. This receptor was identified in a woman in her sixties or seventies who had recovered from COVID-19. This chain uses TRBV5-1 with TRBJ1-1; D gene unclear. Source material: peripheral blood. CDR3 in amino acids: CASRFDWSTEAFF. The CDR3 region has the DNA TGCGCCAGCAGGTTCGATTGGAGCACTGAAGCTTTCTTT.